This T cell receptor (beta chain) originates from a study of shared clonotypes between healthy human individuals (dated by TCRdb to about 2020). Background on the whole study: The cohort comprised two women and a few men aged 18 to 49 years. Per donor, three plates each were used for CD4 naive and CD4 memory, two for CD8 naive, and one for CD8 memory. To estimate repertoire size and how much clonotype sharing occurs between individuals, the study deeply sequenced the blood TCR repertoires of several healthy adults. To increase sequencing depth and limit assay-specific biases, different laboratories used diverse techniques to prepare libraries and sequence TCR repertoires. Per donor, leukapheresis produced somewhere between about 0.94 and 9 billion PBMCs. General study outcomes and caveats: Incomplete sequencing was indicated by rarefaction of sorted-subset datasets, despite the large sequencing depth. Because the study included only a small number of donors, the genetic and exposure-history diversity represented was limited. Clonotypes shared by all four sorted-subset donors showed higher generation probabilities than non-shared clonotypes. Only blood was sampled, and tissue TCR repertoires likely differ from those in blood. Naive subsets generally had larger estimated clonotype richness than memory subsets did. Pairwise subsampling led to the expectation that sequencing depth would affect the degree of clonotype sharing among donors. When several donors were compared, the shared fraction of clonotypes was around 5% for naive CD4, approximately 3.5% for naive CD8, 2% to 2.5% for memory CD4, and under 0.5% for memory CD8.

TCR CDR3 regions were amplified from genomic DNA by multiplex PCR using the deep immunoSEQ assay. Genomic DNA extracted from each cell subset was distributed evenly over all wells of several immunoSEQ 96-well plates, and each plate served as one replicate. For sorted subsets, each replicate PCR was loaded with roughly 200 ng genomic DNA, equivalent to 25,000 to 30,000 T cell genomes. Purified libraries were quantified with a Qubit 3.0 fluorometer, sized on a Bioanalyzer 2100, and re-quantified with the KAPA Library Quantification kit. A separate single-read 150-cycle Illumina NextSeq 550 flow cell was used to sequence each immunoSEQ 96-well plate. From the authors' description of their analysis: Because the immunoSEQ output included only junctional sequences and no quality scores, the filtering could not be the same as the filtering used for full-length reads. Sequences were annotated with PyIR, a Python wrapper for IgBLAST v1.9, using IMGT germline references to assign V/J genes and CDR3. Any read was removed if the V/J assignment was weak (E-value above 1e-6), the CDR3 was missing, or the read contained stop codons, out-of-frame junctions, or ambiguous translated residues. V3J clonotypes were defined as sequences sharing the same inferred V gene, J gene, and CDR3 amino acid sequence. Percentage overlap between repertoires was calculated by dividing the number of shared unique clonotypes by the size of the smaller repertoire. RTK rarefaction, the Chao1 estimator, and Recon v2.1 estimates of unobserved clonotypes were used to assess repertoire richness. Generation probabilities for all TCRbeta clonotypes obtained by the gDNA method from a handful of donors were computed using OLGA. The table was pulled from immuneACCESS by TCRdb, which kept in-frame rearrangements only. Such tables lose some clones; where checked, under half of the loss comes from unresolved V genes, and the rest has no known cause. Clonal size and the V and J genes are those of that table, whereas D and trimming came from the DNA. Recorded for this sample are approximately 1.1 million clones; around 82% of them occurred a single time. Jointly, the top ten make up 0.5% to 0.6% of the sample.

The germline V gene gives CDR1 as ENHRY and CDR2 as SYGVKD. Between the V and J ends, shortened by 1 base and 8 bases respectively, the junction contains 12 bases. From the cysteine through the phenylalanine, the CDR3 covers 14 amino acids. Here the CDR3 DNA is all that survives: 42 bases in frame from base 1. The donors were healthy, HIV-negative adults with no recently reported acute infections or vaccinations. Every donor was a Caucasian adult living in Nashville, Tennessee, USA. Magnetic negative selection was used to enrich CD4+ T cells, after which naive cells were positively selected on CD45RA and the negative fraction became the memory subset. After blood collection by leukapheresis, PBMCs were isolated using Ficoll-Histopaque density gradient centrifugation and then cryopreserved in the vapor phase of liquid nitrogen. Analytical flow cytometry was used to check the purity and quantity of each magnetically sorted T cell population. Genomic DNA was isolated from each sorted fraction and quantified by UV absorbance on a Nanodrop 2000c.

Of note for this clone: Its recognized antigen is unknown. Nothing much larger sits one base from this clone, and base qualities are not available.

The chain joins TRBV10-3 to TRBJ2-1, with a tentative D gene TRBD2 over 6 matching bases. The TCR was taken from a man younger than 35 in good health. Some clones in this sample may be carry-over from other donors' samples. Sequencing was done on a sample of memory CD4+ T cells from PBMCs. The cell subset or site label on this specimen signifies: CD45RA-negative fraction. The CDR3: CAISEYLARDEQFF. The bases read TGTGCCATCAGTGAGTATCTAGCGCGGGATGAGCAGTTCTTC.